The rows below give T cell receptor beta chains drawn from one sample of a study of blood T cells in healthy people across ages. MiXCR, applied by TCRdb to the 5' RACE reads, yields one record per CDR3 protein. The data show under 1 million distinct CDR3 sequences, 40% to 50% seen once. What was sequenced was blood. The receptors originated from a man in his 60s in good health. Each CDR3 is given with its conserved first and last residue. D genes are given only for firm matches. Expanded clones get a size class; other rows say once, few or many, or leave the size out.

d_call	v_call	j_call	clone_size	cdr3_aa	cdr3_nt
-	TRBV20-1	TRBJ2-1	few	CSVLGGGASGEQFF	TGCAGTGTCCTTGGGGGGGGGGCATCGGGTGAGCAGTTCTTC
TRBD2	TRBV6-2/TRBV6-3	TRBJ2-1	few	CASSTHTSGSYNEQFF	TGTGCCAGCAGCACTCATACTAGCGGGAGCTACAATGAGCAGTTCTTC
-	TRBV6-2/TRBV6-3	TRBJ2-1	few	CASLKKNNEQFF	TGTGCCAGCCTCAAAAAAAACAATGAGCAGTTCTTC
-	TRBV6-4	TRBJ2-3	once	CASRLDSSTDTQYF	TGTGCCAGCAGACTGGACTCAAGCACAGATACGCAGTATTTT
-	TRBV19	TRBJ2-7	-	CTSSIAPRGEQYF	TGTACCAGTAGTATAGCCCCTAGGGGGGAGCAGTACTTC
-	TRBV11-1	TRBJ2-3	-	CASGLPTQGRTDTQYF	TGTGCCAGCGGACTTCCGACACAGGGGAGGACAGATACGCAGTATTTT
TRBD2	TRBV6-6	TRBJ2-1	few	CASTLAGGSLLNEQFF	TGTGCCAGCACCTTAGCGGGGGGATCCCTACTCAATGAGCAGTTCTTC
-	TRBV9	TRBJ2-7	few	CASSVAGQNYEQYF	TGTGCCAGCAGCGTGGCGGGACAGAACTACGAGCAGTACTTC
-	TRBV20-1	TRBJ2-1	few	CSAIRRDNLRNEQFF	TGCAGTGCTATCCGCAGGGACAACCTACGAAATGAGCAGTTCTTC
TRBD2	TRBV7-2	TRBJ2-5	-	CASSLRSKAGQNNEQYF	TGTGCCAGCAGCTTACGATCAAAAGCGGGGCAGAACAATGAGCAGTACTTC
-	TRBV7-2	TRBJ2-1	few	CASSLQISGNEQFF	TGTGCCAGCAGCTTACAAATTAGCGGAAATGAGCAGTTCTTC
-	TRBV4-3	TRBJ2-3	-	CASSQTSHASTDTQYF	TGCGCCAGCAGCCAAACTAGCCACGCAAGCACAGATACGCAGTATTTT
TRBD2	TRBV4-3	TRBJ2-1	-	CASSQGVSGGYNEQFF	TGCGCCAGCAGCCAAGGTGTTAGCGGGGGCTACAATGAGCAGTTCTTC
TRBD1	TRBV7-9	TRBJ2-5	-	CASSPSETGKNEQYF	TGTGCCAGCAGCCCCTCCGAGACAGGGAAGAATGAGCAGTACTTC
-	TRBV12-3/TRBV12-4	TRBJ2-3	-	CASTQELGRGGLDTQYF	TGTGCCAGCACCCAAGAACTGGGCAGGGGGGGATTAGATACGCAGTATTTT
-	TRBV10-3	TRBJ2-7	-	CAISSRGARSSYNEQYF	TGTGCCATCAGTTCCCGCGGGGCCAGGAGCTCCTACAATGAGCAGTACTTC
-	TRBV10-3	TRBJ1-6	-	CAISEAGNSPPHF	TGTGCCATCAGTGAAGCAGGGAATTCACCCCCCCACTTT
-	TRBV7-2	TRBJ2-5	-	CASSSSLSSGITGETQYF	TGTGCCAGCAGCTCCTCCTTGAGTAGCGGTATTACTGGCGAGACCCAGTACTTC
TRBD1	TRBV20-1	TRBJ2-2	-	CSARQGAPGELFF	TGCAGTGCTAGACAGGGGGCGCCCGGGGAGCTGTTTTTT
-	TRBV11-3	TRBJ1-1	few	CASSRESGNGAFF	TGTGCCAGCAGCCGCGAATCGGGGAATGGAGCTTTCTTT
TRBD2	TRBV6-2/TRBV6-3	TRBJ2-3	-	CASRGLAYTDTQYF	TGTGCCAGCAGGGGACTAGCATACACAGATACGCAGTATTTT
TRBD1	TRBV20-1	TRBJ2-7	-	CSATRTGTFEQYF	TGCAGTGCTACCCGGACAGGGACCTTCGAGCAGTACTTC
-	TRBV7-8	TRBJ2-5	few	CASSARASLTQETQYF	TGTGCCAGCAGCGCGCGGGCCAGCCTTACTCAAGAGACCCAGTACTTC
-	TRBV5-1	TRBJ2-1	few	CASSPQPGRWGDEQFF	TGCGCCAGCAGTCCACAACCGGGCCGCTGGGGGGATGAGCAGTTCTTC
-	TRBV12-3/TRBV12-4	TRBJ2-3	-	CASSLSGGAGQDTQYF	TGTGCCAGCAGTTTGAGTGGTGGAGCCGGGCAAGATACGCAGTATTTT
TRBD1	TRBV4-1	TRBJ1-5	few	CASSHSDRVYSNQPQHF	TGCGCCAGCAGCCACTCGGACAGGGTCTATAGCAATCAGCCCCAGCATTTT